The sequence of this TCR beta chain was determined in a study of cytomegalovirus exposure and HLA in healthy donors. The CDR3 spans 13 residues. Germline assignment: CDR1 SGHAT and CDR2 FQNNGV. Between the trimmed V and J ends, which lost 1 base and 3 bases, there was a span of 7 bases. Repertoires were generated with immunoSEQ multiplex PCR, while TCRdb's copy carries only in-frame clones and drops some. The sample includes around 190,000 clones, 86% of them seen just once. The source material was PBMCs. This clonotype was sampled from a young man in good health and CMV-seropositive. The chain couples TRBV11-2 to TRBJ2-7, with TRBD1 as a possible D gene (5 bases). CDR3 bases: TGTGCCAGCAGCTTAGGGGGCATCTACGAGCAGTACTTC. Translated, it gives CASSLGGIYEQYF.